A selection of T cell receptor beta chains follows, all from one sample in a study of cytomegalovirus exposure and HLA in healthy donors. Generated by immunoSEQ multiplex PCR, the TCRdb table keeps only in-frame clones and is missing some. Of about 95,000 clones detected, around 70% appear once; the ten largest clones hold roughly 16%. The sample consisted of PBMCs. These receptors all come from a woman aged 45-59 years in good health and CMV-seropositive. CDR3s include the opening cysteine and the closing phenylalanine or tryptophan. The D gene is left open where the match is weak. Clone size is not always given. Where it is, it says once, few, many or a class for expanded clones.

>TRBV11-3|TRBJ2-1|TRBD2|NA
TGTGCCAGCAGCTTAGAAGCGGGGCCCCTGGTGGAGCAGTTCTTC
CASSLEAGPLVEQFF
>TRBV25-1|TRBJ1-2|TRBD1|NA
TGTGCCAGCAGTGATCCCGGGACAGGGGCTCGAGGTGGCTACACCTTC
CASSDPGTGARGGYTF
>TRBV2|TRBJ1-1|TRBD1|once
TGTGCCACACAGGGGAACACTGAAGTTTTCTTT
CATQGNTEVFF
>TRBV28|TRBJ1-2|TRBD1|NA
TGTGCCAGCAGTTCCCCGGGACAGCGATATGGCTACACCTTC
CASSSPGQRYGYTF
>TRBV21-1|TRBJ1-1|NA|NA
TGTGCCAGCAGCAAAGTCGGAGAGGAATTTGTAGCTTTCTTT
CASSKVGEEFVAFF
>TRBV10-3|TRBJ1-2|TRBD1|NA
TGTGCCATCAGAGGACAGGGTTTAAATGGCTACACCTTC
CAIRGQGLNGYTF
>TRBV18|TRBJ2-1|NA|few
TGTGCCAGCTCATCAGATCAGTGGGGCGAGCAGTTCTTC
CASSSDQWGEQFF
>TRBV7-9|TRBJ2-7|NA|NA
TGTTCCACTGGCGGCCCATCCTACGAGCAGTACTTC
CSTGGPSYEQYF
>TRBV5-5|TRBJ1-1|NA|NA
TGTGCCAGCAGCTTGGGTCGAGGGGGTTTGAACACTGAAGCTTTCTTT
CASSLGRGGLNTEAFF
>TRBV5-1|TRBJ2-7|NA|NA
TGCGCCAGCAGCCCGGGACAAAGCTACGAGCAGTACTTC
CASSPGQSYEQYF
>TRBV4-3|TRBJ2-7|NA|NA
TGCGCCAGCAGCCAGGCCCTCTCTTTCTTCTACGAGCAGTACTTC
CASSQALSFFYEQYF
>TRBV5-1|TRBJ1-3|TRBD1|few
TGCGCCAGCAGCCGGGACAGGCACCAAGGAAACACCATATATTTT
CASSRDRHQGNTIYF
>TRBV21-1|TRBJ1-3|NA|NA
TGTGCCAGCAGCAGAAGACAGGGGAAAACTGGAAACACCATATATTTT
CASSRRQGKTGNTIYF
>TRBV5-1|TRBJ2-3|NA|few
TGCGCCAGCAGCTTTAGCGCAGATACGCAGTATTTT
CASSFSADTQYF
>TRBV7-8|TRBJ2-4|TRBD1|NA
TGTGCCAGCAGCCCTCGGACAGGGTCGGGGGACATTCAGTACTTC
CASSPRTGSGDIQYF
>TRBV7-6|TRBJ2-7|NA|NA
TGTGCCAGCAGCTTAGTCCCGGGCTCCTACGAGCAGTACTTC
CASSLVPGSYEQYF
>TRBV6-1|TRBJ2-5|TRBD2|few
TGTGCCAGCAGCATTAGCGGGAGGGCCACGGAGACCCAGTACTTC
CASSISGRATETQYF
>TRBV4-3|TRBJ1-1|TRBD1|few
TGCGCCAGCAGCCAGATCGACAGGGGAGGGACTGAAGCTTTCTTT
CASSQIDRGGTEAFF
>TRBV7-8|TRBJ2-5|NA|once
TGTGCCAGCACCCACAGAGAGGGGACCCAGTACTTC
CASTHREGTQYF
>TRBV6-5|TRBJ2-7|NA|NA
TGTGCCAGCAGTATCGCCAGGGTTGGGTACGAGCAGTACTTC
CASSIARVGYEQYF
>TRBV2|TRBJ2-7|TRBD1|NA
TGTGCCAGCAGTGGGGACAGGCTCTACGAGCAGTACTTC
CASSGDRLYEQYF
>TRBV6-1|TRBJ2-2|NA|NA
TGTGCCAGCACGGGAGTCGCGAACACCGGGGAGCTGTTTTTT
CASTGVANTGELFF
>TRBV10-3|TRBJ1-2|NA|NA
TGTGCCATCAGCCCGTCGGGGAATGGCTATGGCTACACCTTC
CAISPSGNGYGYTF